Listed here are 5 T cell receptor beta chains from one sample, sequenced in a study of T cell responses to AZD1222 COVID-19 vaccine (dated by TCRdb to about 2021). The time point label for this specimen denotes: about 28 days (+/-7) after the second vaccine dose. Library prep was done by the immunoSEQ multiplex PCR assay. This immuneACCESS table, as held by TCRdb, lists in-frame sequences with V and J called but not all clones. Of the missing ones, under half trace to an unresolved V gene in checked studies; the others have no known cause. Present in this sample are 150,000 to 200,000 clones, 85% to 95% of which were seen just once. Roughly 1.7% of the sample lies in the top ten. Source: peripheral blood, taken 28 days after the second AZD1222 dose. These receptors were obtained from an adult who received the AZD1222 COVID-19 vaccine.

The chain recombines TRBV28 with TRBJ1-5; D is possibly TRBD1 (5 bases). This CDR3 is 16 amino acids long. CDR1 and CDR2 from the germline V gene are MDHEN and SYDVKM. V lost 1 base and J 5 bases, leaving 15 bases between the germline ends. CDR3 sequence reads: CASSLLLGDRDQPQHF. For the CDR3, the DNA is TGTGCCAGCAGTTTATTATTGGGGGATAGGGATCAGCCCCAGCATTTT.

The V call is TRBV2, the J call TRBJ2-1, with 8 bases aligning to TRBD2. The V gene end was trimmed by 6 bases and the J gene end by 8 bases; junction bases not matched to a gene: 18. Germline V CDR1 and CDR2: SNHLY, FYNNEI. This CDR3 spans 17 amino acids. The CDR3 bases are TGTGCCAGCAGAAAAAGGGCTAGCGGGTTTGTAGGGGATGAGCAGTTCTTC. Translated: CASRKRASGFVGDEQFF.

This chain joins TRBV11-1 and TRBJ1-2; possibly TRBD1 for D (5 bases). Germline V gives CDR1 SGHAT, CDR2 FQDESV (reference sequence). V lost 2 bases and J lost 8, with 9 bases in between. This CDR3 is 12 amino acids long. The CDR3 DNA is TGTGCCAGCAGCTTAACAGGACCAGGCTACACCTTC. Residues: CASSLTGPGYTF.

The V gene is TRBV7-3, the J gene TRBJ1-1; 8 bases map to TRBD1. With V trimmed by 5 bases and J by 4 bases, 3 bases remained unmatched. Germline V lookup: CDR1 SGHTA, CDR2 FQGTGA. This CDR3 is 13 amino acids long. DNA for the CDR3: TGTGCCAGCAGCGCGCAGGGGGCCACTGAAGCTTTCTTT. Encoded protein: CASSAQGATEAFF.

The rearrangement links TRBV19 to TRBJ1-2; D call uncertain. The CDR3 totals 14 residues. Between the trimmed V and J ends, which lost 3 bases and 8 bases, there was a span of 16 bases. Germline V gives CDR1 LNHDA, CDR2 SQIVND (reference sequence). The CDR3 spells CASSISIPLGGYTF. Here the CDR3 DNA reads TGTGCCAGTAGTATCTCGATCCCCTTGGGAGGCTACACCTTC.